Following are 15 T cell receptor beta chains from one sample sequenced in a study of T cell responses to AZD1222 COVID-19 vaccine. Here immunoSEQ multiplex PCR was the method, and the copy in TCRdb shows in-frame clones only, minus some. In the table there are approximately 70,000 clones, 75% to 90% of which are singletons. The source was peripheral blood, collected on day 0 of AZD1222 vaccination. Receptor source: an adult in good health.

The chain combines TRBV12-3 or TRBV12-4 with TRBJ1-1; maybe TRBD1 (5 bases). CDR3 length: 11 amino acids. V lost 8 bases to trimming and J lost 5 bases, with 9 bases between them. The CDR3 reads CASRWGTEAFF. The DNA for the CDR3 is TGTGCCAGCCGTTGGGGGACTGAAGCTTTCTTT.

This sequence joins TRBV5-6 and TRBJ2-1; a weak D match, TRBD1 (6 bases). Germline values: CDR1 SGHDT, CDR2 YYEEEE. The germline V and J ends were trimmed by 2 bases and 16 bases, with 19 bases remaining between them. The CDR3 length is 13 residues. The chain's CDR3 is CASSFTGRTVDFF. CDR3 bases: TGTGCCAGCAGCTTCACGGGCAGGACAGTGGATTTCTTC.

This clone was recorded a few times. This chain links TRBV5-1 with TRBJ2-5, with 7 positions matching TRBD2. The CDR3 consists of 14 residues. From germline, CDR1 is SGHRS and CDR2 YFSETQ. V gave up 3 bases and J gave up 1 base; unmatched junction bases: 3. CDR3 region: CASSSSGFQETQYF. The CDR3 bases are TGCGCCAGCAGCTCTAGCGGCTTCCAAGAGACCCAGTACTTC.

The chain joins TRBV2 to TRBJ1-4, with unresolved D. This CDR3 is built from 16 residues. Per the germline V gene, CDR1 is SNHLY and CDR2 is FYNNEI. V lost 4 bases and J 7 bases, leaving 19 bases between the germline ends. This CDR3 is CASSVGGSPRREKLFF. The CDR3 coding sequence is TGTGCCAGCAGTGTTGGTGGGTCACCCCGGCGTGAAAAACTGTTTTTT.

V gene TRBV18 combines with J gene TRBJ1-5; TRBD1 matches 12 bases. The CDR3 is made up of 21 amino acids. V trimming: 5 bases; J trimming: 4 bases; junction bases outside the gene matches: 21. Germline V lookup: CDR1 KGHSH, CDR2 LQKENI. The CDR3 DNA sequence: TGTGCCAGCTCAGCTAGGGGCGGGACAGGGGGCCAGCGAGTATCTAATCAGCCCCAGCATTTT. It codes for CASSARGGTGGQRVSNQPQHF.

The rearrangement links TRBV7-6 to TRBJ1-1; possible D gene TRBD1, 6 bases. Germline-derived CDR1 and CDR2 are SGHVS and FNYEAQ. CDR3 length: 20 amino acids. V shed 6 bases and J shed 7 bases, with 36 bases lying between them. CDR3 nucleotide sequence: TGTGCCAGCAGTTATGACGTTTGGGACACCATATATAGGGGAATCGTTGAAGCTTTCTTT. Amino acids: CASSYDVWDTIYRGIVEAFF.

DNA for the CDR3: TGTGCCAGCAGTGCCCCCGGCGGGGCCCAAATCGGGGAGCAGTACTTC. Its protein product is CASSAPGGAQIGEQYF. The chain employs TRBV2 and TRBJ2-7; TRBD2 is a possible D gene (6 bases). The CDR3 is 16 residues long. Trimming removed 4 bases at V and 7 bases at J, with 23 bases between. Germline loops: CDR1 SNHLY, CDR2 FYNNEI.

The V and J genes are TRBV9 and TRBJ2-5, with D unclear. V lost 0 bases and J 4 bases, leaving 7 bases between the germline ends. Germline V gives CDR1 SGDLS, CDR2 YYNGEE. The CDR3 is 13 residues long. Here the CDR3 reads CASSVVGRETQYF. For the CDR3, the DNA is TGTGCCAGCAGCGTAGTTGGCAGAGAGACCCAGTACTTC.

This clone showed up just a few times. The CDR3 is CATLGWRTGELFF. DNA of the CDR3: TGTGCCACCCTAGGGTGGCGGACCGGGGAGCTGTTTTTT. The J gene is TRBJ2-2, the V gene TRBV25-1; D ambiguous. Deletions cut 10 bases from V and 5 bases from J, with 14 bases between. This CDR3 spans 13 amino acids. Per the germline V gene, CDR1 is MGHDK and CDR2 is SYGVNS.

V usage is TRBV12-2 and J usage is TRBJ2-3; the tabulated D call, TRBD2, remains unverified against the DNA. TRBV12-2 is noted as a pseudogene. The CDR3 covers 16 residues. The CDR3 is CASRLELAGRTDTQYF. DNA of the CDR3: TGTGCAAGTCGCTTAGAACTAGCGGGGCGCACAGATACGCAGTATTTT.

This rearrangement joins TRBV6-5 to TRBJ2-3; TRBD1 aligns across 9 bases. From germline, CDR1 is MNHEY and CDR2 SVGAGI. The CDR3 has 13 residues. V lost 11 bases and J lost 5; bases outside the gene matches: 8. The CDR3 reads CAARTGVLDTQYF. Here the CDR3 DNA reads TGTGCCGCCCGGACAGGGGTTTTAGATACGCAGTATTTT.

For the CDR3, the DNA is TGTGCCAGCAGTGTCGGCAGGGGGAACGGAAACACCATATATTTT. Its protein is CASSVGRGNGNTIYF. The chain is built from TRBV2 and TRBJ1-3; 7 bases align to TRBD1. Germline assignment: CDR1 SNHLY and CDR2 FYNNEI. The CDR3 covers 15 residues. V shed 4 bases and J 4 bases; nucleotides not matched to a gene: 7.

This chain connects TRBV7-9 to TRBJ1-4; D is unclear. The CDR3 runs 12 residues. Trimming shortened V by 5 bases and J by 8 bases, and 9 bases separated the two germline ends. CDR1 and CDR2 (germline): SEHNR, FQNEAQ (reference sequence). The CDR3 spells CASSPRPEKLFF. The CDR3 DNA reads as TGTGCCAGCAGCCCCCGACCGGAAAAACTGTTTTTT.

J is TRBJ2-5 and V is TRBV7-3, with a possible D match to TRBD2 (6 bases). The V end lost 5 bases, the J end lost 5 bases, and 12 bases lay between the germline ends. From germline, CDR1 is SGHTA and CDR2 FQGTGA. The CDR3 loop spans 13 amino acids. CDR3 sequence: CASSLGLRETQYF. The CDR3, as DNA: TGTGCCAGCAGCCTGGGACTCCGGGAGACCCAGTACTTC.

This chain uses TRBV5-1 with TRBJ2-3; 10 nucleotides match TRBD1. The germline V gene has CDR1 SGHRS and CDR2 YFSETQ. The CDR3 length is 18 residues. V lost 0 bases to trimming and J lost 1 base; unmatched junction nucleotides: 8. The CDR3 loop reads CASSLGDRGGGRTDTQYF. The CDR3, as DNA: TGCGCCAGCAGCTTGGGGGACAGGGGCGGCGGACGCACAGATACGCAGTATTTT.